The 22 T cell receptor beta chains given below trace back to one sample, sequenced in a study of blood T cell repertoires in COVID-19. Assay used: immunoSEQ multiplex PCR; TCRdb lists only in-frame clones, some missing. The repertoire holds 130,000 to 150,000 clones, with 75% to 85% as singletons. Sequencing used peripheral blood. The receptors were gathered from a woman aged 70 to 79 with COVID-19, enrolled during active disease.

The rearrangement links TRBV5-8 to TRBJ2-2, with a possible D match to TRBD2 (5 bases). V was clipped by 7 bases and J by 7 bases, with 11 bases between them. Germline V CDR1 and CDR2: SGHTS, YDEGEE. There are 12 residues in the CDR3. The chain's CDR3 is CASGLDGGELFF. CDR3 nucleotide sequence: TGTGCCAGCGGACTCGACGGCGGGGAGCTGTTTTTT.

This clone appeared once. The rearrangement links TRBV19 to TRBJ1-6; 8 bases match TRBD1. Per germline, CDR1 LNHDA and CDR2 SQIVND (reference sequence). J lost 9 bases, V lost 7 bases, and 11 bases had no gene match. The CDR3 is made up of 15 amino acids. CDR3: CASTHRTGTGSPLHF. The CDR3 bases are TGTGCCAGTACCCACCGGACAGGGACAGGTTCACCCCTCCACTTT.

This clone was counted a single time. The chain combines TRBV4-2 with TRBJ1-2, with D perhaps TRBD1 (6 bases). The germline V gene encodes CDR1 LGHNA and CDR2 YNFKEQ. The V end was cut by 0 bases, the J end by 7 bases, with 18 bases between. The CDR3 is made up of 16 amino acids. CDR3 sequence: CASSQDLRGGAGGYTF. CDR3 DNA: TGTGCCAGCAGCCAAGACCTTAGAGGGGGGGCGGGTGGCTACACCTTC.

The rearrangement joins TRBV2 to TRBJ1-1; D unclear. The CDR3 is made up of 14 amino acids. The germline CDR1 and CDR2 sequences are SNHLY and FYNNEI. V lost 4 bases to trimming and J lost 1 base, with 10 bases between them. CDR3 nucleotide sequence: TGTGCCAGCAGTGGGGCCGGGAGGAACACTGAAGCTTTCTTT. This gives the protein CASSGAGRNTEAFF.

The CDR3 loop is CASSRDRGYYGYTF. The CDR3, as DNA: TGTGCCAGTAGTCGTGACAGGGGTTACTATGGCTACACCTTC. This rearrangement joins TRBV19 to TRBJ1-2, with 8 nucleotides matching TRBD1. Germline V gives CDR1 LNHDA, CDR2 SQIVND (reference sequence). The CDR3 is made up of 14 amino acids. V gave up 5 bases and J gave up 3 bases; unmatched junction bases: 5.

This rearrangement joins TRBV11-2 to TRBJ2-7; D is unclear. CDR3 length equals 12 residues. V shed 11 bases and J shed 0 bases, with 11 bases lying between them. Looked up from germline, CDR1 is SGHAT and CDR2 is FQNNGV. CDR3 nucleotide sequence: TGTGCCTCGCTTCAGGTCTCCTACGAGCAGTACTTC. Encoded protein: CASLQVSYEQYF.

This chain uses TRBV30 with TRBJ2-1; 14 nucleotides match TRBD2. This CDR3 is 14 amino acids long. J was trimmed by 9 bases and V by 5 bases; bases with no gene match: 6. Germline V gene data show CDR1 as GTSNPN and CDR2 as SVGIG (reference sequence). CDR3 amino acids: CAWRTSGGLGEQFF. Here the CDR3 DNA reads TGTGCCTGGCGGACTAGCGGGGGGTTGGGTGAGCAGTTCTTC.

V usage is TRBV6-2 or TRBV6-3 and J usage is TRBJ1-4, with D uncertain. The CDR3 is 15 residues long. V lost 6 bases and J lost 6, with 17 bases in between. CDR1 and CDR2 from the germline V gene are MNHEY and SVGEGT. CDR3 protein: CASSPRPWRDEKLFF. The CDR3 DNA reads TGTGCCAGCAGCCCCAGACCCTGGCGGGATGAAAAACTGTTTTTT.

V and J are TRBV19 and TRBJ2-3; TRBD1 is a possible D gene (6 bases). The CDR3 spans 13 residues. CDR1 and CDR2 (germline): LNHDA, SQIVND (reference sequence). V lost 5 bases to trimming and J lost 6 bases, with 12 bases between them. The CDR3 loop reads CASSQQGRDTQYF. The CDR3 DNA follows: TGTGCCAGTAGTCAGCAGGGGCGGGATACGCAGTATTTT.

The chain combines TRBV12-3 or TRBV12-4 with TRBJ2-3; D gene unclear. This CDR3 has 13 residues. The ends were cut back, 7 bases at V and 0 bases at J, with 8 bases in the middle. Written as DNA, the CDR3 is TGTGCCAGCAACGGGTTTAGCACAGATACGCAGTATTTT. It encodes CASNGFSTDTQYF.

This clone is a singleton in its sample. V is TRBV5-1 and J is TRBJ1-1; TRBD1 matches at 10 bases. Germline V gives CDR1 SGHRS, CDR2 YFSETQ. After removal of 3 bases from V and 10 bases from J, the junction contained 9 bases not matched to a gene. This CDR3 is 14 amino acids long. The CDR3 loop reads CASSSTGGEVGAFF. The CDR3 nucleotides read TGCGCCAGCAGCTCGACAGGGGGCGAGGTGGGAGCTTTCTTT.

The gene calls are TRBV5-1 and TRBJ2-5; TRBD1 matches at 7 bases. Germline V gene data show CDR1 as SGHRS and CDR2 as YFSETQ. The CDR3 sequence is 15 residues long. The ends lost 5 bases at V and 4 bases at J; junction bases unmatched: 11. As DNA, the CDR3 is TGCGCCAGCAGTCTTCAGGGGGATTTGGGAGAGACCCAGTACTTC. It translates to CASSLQGDLGETQYF.

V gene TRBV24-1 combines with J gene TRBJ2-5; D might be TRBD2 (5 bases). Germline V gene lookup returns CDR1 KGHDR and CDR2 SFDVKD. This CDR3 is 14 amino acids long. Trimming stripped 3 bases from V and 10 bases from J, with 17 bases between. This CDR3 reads CATSDGLAGDYQYF. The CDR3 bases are TGTGCCACCAGTGATGGGCTAGCCGGAGATTACCAGTACTTC.

CDR3 amino acids: CAIGQGSHEQYF. CDR3 nucleotide sequence: TGTGCCATCGGTCAGGGATCCCACGAGCAGTACTTC. The chain is built from TRBV10-3 and TRBJ2-7, with a possible D match to TRBD1 (5 bases). Deletions cut 8 bases from V and 5 bases from J, with 13 bases between. The CDR3 is 12 amino acids. Germline V gene sequence: CDR1 ENHRY, CDR2 SYGVKD.

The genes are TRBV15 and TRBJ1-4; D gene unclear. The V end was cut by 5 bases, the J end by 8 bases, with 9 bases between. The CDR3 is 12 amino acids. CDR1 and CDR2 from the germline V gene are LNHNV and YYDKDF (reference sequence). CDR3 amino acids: CATSSRGEKLFF. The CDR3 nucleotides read TGTGCCACCAGCTCCCGGGGAGAAAAACTGTTTTTT.

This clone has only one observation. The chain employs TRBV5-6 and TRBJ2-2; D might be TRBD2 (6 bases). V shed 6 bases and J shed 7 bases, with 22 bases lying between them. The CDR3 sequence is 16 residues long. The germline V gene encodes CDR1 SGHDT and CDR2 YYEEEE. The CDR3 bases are TGTGCCAGCAACCCGGGAGCAGGGAAAGGCGACGGGGAGCTGTTTTTT. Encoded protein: CASNPGAGKGDGELFF.

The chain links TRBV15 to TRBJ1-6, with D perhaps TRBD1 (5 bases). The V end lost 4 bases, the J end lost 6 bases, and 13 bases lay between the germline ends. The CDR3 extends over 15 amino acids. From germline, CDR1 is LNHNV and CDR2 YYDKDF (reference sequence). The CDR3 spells CATSTQRQGNSPLHF. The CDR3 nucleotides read TGTGCCACCAGCACCCAGCGCCAGGGTAATTCACCCCTCCACTTT.

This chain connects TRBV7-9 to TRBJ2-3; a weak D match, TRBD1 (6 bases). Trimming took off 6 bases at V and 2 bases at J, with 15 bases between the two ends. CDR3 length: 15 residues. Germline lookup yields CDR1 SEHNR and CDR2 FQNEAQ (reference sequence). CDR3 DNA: TGTGCCAGCAGATCAGGACAGATGCCCACAGATACGCAGTATTTT. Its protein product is CASRSGQMPTDTQYF.

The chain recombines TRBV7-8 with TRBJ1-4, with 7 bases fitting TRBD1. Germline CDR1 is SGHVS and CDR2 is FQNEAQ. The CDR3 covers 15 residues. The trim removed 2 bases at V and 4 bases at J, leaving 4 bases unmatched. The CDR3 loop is CASSLSQGINEKLFF. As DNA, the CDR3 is TGTGCCAGCAGCTTATCACAGGGGATTAATGAAAAACTGTTTTTT. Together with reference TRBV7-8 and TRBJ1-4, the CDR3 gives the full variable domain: GAGVSQSPRYKVAKRGQDVALRCDPISGHVSLFWYQQALGQGPEFLTYFQNEAQLDKSGLPSDRFFAERPEGSVSTLKIQRTQQEDSAVYLCASSLSQGINEKLFFGSGTQLSVL.

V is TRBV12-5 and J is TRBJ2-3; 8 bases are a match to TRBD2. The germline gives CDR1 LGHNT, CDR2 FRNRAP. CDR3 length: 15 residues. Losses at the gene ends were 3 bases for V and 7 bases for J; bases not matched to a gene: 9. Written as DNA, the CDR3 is TGTGCTAGTGGTTTTTTAGCGGGGAACCTCTATACGCAGTATTTT. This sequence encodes CASGFLAGNLYTQYF.

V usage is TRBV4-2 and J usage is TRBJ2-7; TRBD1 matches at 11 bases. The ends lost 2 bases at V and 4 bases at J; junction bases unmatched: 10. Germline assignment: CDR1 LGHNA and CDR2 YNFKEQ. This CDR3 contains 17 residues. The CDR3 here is CASSQHGMGQGDYEQYF. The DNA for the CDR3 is TGTGCCAGCAGCCAACACGGTATGGGACAGGGGGATTACGAGCAGTACTTC.

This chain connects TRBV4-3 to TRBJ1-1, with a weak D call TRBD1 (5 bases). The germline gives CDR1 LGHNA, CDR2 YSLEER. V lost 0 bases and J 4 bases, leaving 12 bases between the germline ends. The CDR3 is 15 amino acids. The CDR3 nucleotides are TGCGCCAGCAGCCAAGAGGCAGGGTGGATCACTGAAGCTTTCTTT. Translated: CASSQEAGWITEAFF.